Described below is a single TCR beta chain sequence and its context. Its antigen is unknown. This sample is drawn from a study of T cell responses to AZD1222 COVID-19 vaccine. Both about-4-week and about-12-week second-dose recipients were combined. The V end lost 10 bases, the J end lost 1 base, and 15 bases lay between the germline ends. The CDR3 consists of 14 residues. Germline assignment: CDR1 LNHDA and CDR2 SQIVND (reference sequence). Study findings and constraints: Repertoire sampling was restricted to post-peak T cell response timepoints. Rises in breadth and depth of Spike-specific TCRs came after two AZD1222 doses. Recipients of AZD1222 seropositive at baseline numbered only five or six.

Data came from immunoSEQ multiplex PCR; TCRdb stores just in-frame clones and leaves some out. Here the sample spans about 35,000 clones, approximately 84% being singletons. The receptor was isolated from an adult who received the AZD1222 COVID-19 vaccine. Sequencing used peripheral blood, obtained 28 days after the second AZD1222 dose. The gene calls are TRBV19 and TRBJ2-3; D perhaps matches TRBD1 (6 bases). The CDR3 loop is CATRTDRRTDTQYF. CDR3 nucleotide sequence: TGTGCCACCAGGACAGACCGCCGCACAGATACGCAGTATTTT.